Listed here are 17 T cell receptor beta chains from one sample, sequenced in a study of T cell responses to AZD1222 COVID-19 vaccine. Some clones are missing from TCRdb's copy, which holds only in-frame ones; the method was immunoSEQ multiplex PCR. The table records about 130,000 clones, approximately 86% of them present only once. This specimen was peripheral blood, taken 28 days after the second AZD1222 dose. The receptors shown here come from an adult who received the AZD1222 COVID-19 vaccine.

V usage is TRBV19 and J usage is TRBJ2-1; 9 nucleotides line up with TRBD1. The germline CDR1 and CDR2 sequences are LNHDA and SQIVND (reference sequence). This CDR3 comprises 15 residues. With V trimmed by 5 bases and J by 2 bases, 4 bases remained unmatched. The DNA of the CDR3 is TGTGCCAGTAGTGAGACAGGGGGGACCTACAATGAGCAGTTCTTC. Protein sequence: CASSETGGTYNEQFF.

This clone was picked up one time. The chain has TRBV5-6 and TRBJ2-7; D is uncertain. The CDR3 extends over 14 amino acids. CDR1 and CDR2 (germline): SGHDT, YYEEEE. Between the trimmed V and J ends, which lost 0 bases and 2 bases, there was a span of 9 bases. CDR3 nucleotides: TGTGCCAGCAGCTTGGATGGGGATACCTACGAGCAGTACTTC. It specifies CASSLDGDTYEQYF.

This chain joins TRBV3-1 (or the pseudogene TRBV3-2) and TRBJ1-4; D unresolved. Germline V gene data show CDR1 as LGHDT and CDR2 as YNNKEL (reference sequence). CDR3 length equals 15 residues. Deletions cut 5 bases from V and 4 bases from J, with 14 bases between. The CDR3 bases are TGTGCCAGCAGCGGGCCCGAACACTTTAATGAAAAACTGTTTTTT. It is translated as CASSGPEHFNEKLFF.

The chain is built from TRBV18 and TRBJ1-5; D is undetermined. The CDR3 extends over 15 amino acids. The germline CDR1 and CDR2 sequences are KGHSH and LQKENI. Trimming shortened V by 0 bases and J by 4 bases, and 10 bases separated the two germline ends. CDR3 DNA sequence: TGTGCCAGCTCACCACCCCAGCTCGTGAATCAGCCCCAGCATTTT. Translation: CASSPPQLVNQPQHF.

The chain employs TRBV6-6 and TRBJ1-6; 8 nucleotides agree with TRBD1. The CDR3 extends over 15 amino acids. From germline, CDR1 is MNHNY and CDR2 SVGAGI (reference sequence). The ends lost 2 bases at V and 9 bases at J; junction bases unmatched: 6. DNA for the CDR3: TGTGCCAGCAGTTACCTCGACAGGGGTGGTTCACCCCTCCACTTT. Protein sequence: CASSYLDRGGSPLHF.

As concerns this clone: Other DNA sequences in the same sample also yield this CDR3. The chain joins TRBV5-1 to TRBJ1-1, with TRBD1 matching over 8 bases. Germline CDR1 is SGHRS and CDR2 is YFSETQ. V lost 2 bases, J lost 5 bases, and 5 bases stayed unmatched. The CDR3 is 14 amino acids. The CDR3 coding sequence is TGCGCCAGCAGCTTTGGACAGGGTGGGACTGAAGCTTTCTTT. It encodes CASSFGQGGTEAFF.

This chain joins TRBV6-5 and TRBJ2-7, with 7 bases lining up with TRBD2. The junction had 4 bases not matched to a gene; V was cut back by 5 bases and J by 0 bases. Per the germline V gene, CDR1 is MNHEY and CDR2 is SVGAGI. The CDR3 covers 14 residues. CDR3 sequence: CASSRGETSYEQYF. The CDR3 DNA follows: TGTGCCAGCAGTCGGGGGGAGACCTCCTACGAGCAGTACTTC.

The chain employs TRBV18 and TRBJ1-1, with 9 bases that match TRBD1. The CDR3 contains 15 residues. J was trimmed by 1 base and V by 4 bases; bases with no gene match: 4. Looked up from germline, CDR1 is KGHSH and CDR2 is LQKENI. The CDR3, as DNA: TGTGCCAGCTCACTGGGACAGGGTTCGAACACTGAAGCTTTCTTT. Its protein product is CASSLGQGSNTEAFF.

V is TRBV5-1 and J is TRBJ2-5, with TRBD1 as a possible D gene (7 bases). CDR1 SGHRS and CDR2 YFSETQ come from the germline V gene. The CDR3 is 16 amino acids. The ends were cut back, 6 bases at V and 4 bases at J, with 22 bases in the middle. CDR3 sequence: CASKTPNRQGGETQYF. The CDR3 DNA follows: TGCGCCAGCAAAACCCCAAATAGACAGGGAGGAGAGACCCAGTACTTC.

This clone appeared a single time. This chain joins TRBV19 and TRBJ1-5; D possibly corresponds to TRBD1 (6 bases). Germline loops: CDR1 LNHDA, CDR2 SQIVND (reference sequence). The germline V and J ends were trimmed by 3 bases and 0 bases, with 12 bases remaining between them. CDR3 length: 16 residues. CDR3 in DNA: TGTGCCAGTAGTATTCGGGGGGCGTATAGCAATCAGCCCCAGCATTTT. It codes for CASSIRGAYSNQPQHF.

The V gene is TRBV6-1, the J gene TRBJ2-5; D gene ambiguous. CDR3 length: 13 residues. Deletions cut 5 bases from V and 2 bases from J, with 9 bases between. Germline lookup yields CDR1 MNHNS and CDR2 SASEGT. The CDR3 sequence is CASSSNLQETQYF. DNA for the CDR3: TGTGCCAGCAGTAGCAATTTACAAGAGACCCAGTACTTC.

The rearrangement uses TRBV19 and TRBJ1-2; D might be TRBD1 (6 bases). Deletions cut 3 bases from V and 0 bases from J, with 14 bases between. The CDR3 covers 16 residues. CDR1 and CDR2 from the germline V gene are LNHDA and SQIVND (reference sequence). The CDR3 is CASSIQGTPPNYGYTF. Here the CDR3 DNA reads TGTGCCAGTAGTATTCAGGGGACCCCACCTAACTATGGCTACACCTTC. Using reference TRBV19 and TRBJ1-2 for the parts outside the CDR3, the full variable domain is DGGITQSPKYLFRKEGQNVTLSCEQNLNHDAMYWYRQDPGQGLRLIYYSQIVNDFQKGDIAEGYSVSREKKESFPLTVTSAQKNPTAFYLCASSIQGTPPNYGYTFGSGTRLTVV.

The V gene is TRBV5-1, the J gene TRBJ2-3; D possibly corresponds to TRBD2 (6 bases). The V end was cut by 0 bases, the J end by 1 base, with 12 bases between. The CDR3 is made up of 16 amino acids. Germline CDR1 reads SGHRS; CDR2 reads YFSETQ. For the CDR3, the DNA is TGCGCCAGCAGCTTGGGGGGCGGGGAGGGCACAGATACGCAGTATTTT. Protein product: CASSLGGGEGTDTQYF.

The V gene is TRBV30, the J gene TRBJ2-3; D gene ambiguous. The CDR3 loop spans 15 amino acids. Looked up from germline, CDR1 is GTSNPN and CDR2 is SVGIG (reference sequence). V gave up 0 bases and J gave up 1 base, with 11 bases separating them. In nucleotides, the CDR3 is TGTGCCTGGAGTGTACCCATACTACGCACAGATACGCAGTATTTT. It translates to CAWSVPILRTDTQYF.

CDR3 in DNA: TGTGCCAGCAGCTCTGGGGGGGGCACAATGAACGAGCAGTACTTC. It codes for CASSSGGGTMNEQYF. The chain couples TRBV5-4 to TRBJ2-7; possible D gene TRBD2, 7 bases. Deletions cut 3 bases from V and 5 bases from J, with 18 bases between. Germline V gene sequence: CDR1 SGHNT, CDR2 YYREEE (reference sequence). This CDR3 contains 15 residues.

The chain joins TRBV5-4 to TRBJ1-1; D is uncertain. The CDR3 contains 16 residues. V shed 0 bases and J shed 3 bases, with 15 bases lying between them. Per germline, CDR1 SGHNT and CDR2 YYREEE (reference sequence). CDR3 nucleotide sequence: TGTGCCAGCAGCTTGGGTGTGTGGGGAAGGGACACTGAAGCTTTCTTT. This sequence encodes CASSLGVWGRDTEAFF.

This chain connects TRBV11-2 to TRBJ1-2, with D unresolved. Germline V gene lookup returns CDR1 SGHAT and CDR2 FQNNGV. The V end was cut by 2 bases, the J end by 4 bases, with 8 bases between. This CDR3 comprises 13 residues. The CDR3 DNA is TGTGCCAGCAGCTTAAACAAGGCCTATGGCTACACCTTC. It yields the protein CASSLNKAYGYTF.